A selection of T cell receptor beta chains follows, all from one sample in a study of cytomegalovirus exposure and HLA in healthy donors. The method was immunoSEQ multiplex PCR; TCRdb's version includes in-frame clones alone and lacks a portion of them. The sample records 100,000 to 120,000 clones, 88% being singletons. The sample taken for sequencing was PBMCs. These receptors came from a woman in her twenties or thirties in good health and CMV-seropositive. The CDR3 runs from the conserved cysteine through the conserved F or W. The D gene is left open where the match is weak. The size of a clone is reported for some rows only, either as once, few or many, or as a class for expanded clones.

clone_size: NA
d_call: NA
j_call: TRBJ1-5
v_call: TRBV19
cdr3_nt: TGTGCCAGTAGTCATGGGCAGGGCGGGGGTCAGCCCCAGCATTTT
cdr3_aa: CASSHGQGGGQPQHF

clone_size: NA
d_call: NA
j_call: TRBJ1-2
v_call: TRBV7-8
cdr3_nt: TGTGCCAGCAGCTTAGGACGCGACTCCCGGACCTTC
cdr3_aa: CASSLGRDSRTF

clone_size: NA
d_call: TRBD1
j_call: TRBJ1-4
v_call: TRBV5-1
cdr3_nt: TGCGCCAGCAGCGTACGGACAGGGCAAAATGAAAAACTGTTTTTT
cdr3_aa: CASSVRTGQNEKLFF

clone_size: NA
d_call: NA
j_call: TRBJ1-2
v_call: TRBV25-1
cdr3_nt: TGTGCCAGCAGTGAATCACGATCAAACAGGGAGCGCGGCTACACCTTC
cdr3_aa: CASSESRSNRERGYTF

clone_size: NA
d_call: NA
j_call: TRBJ2-5
v_call: TRBV5-6
cdr3_nt: TGTGCCAGCAGCCCCCTCGGCAGGGGACAAGAGACCCAGTACTTC
cdr3_aa: CASSPLGRGQETQYF

clone_size: NA
d_call: TRBD2
j_call: TRBJ2-1
v_call: TRBV4-2
cdr3_nt: TGTGCCAGCAGCCAAGTGGGTAGCGGGAGGGCCTACAATGAGCAGTTCTTC
cdr3_aa: CASSQVGSGRAYNEQFF

clone_size: once
d_call: NA
j_call: TRBJ1-2
v_call: TRBV11-3
cdr3_nt: TGTGCCAGCAGCTTAGTAAGCTCTTCGGGGCAGGGACTTAACTATGGCTACACCTTC
cdr3_aa: CASSLVSSSGQGLNYGYTF

clone_size: NA
d_call: NA
j_call: TRBJ1-6
v_call: TRBV30
cdr3_nt: TGTGCCTGGAGTCGTTGGGGGCGCGATAGGAATTCACCCCTCCACTTT
cdr3_aa: CAWSRWGRDRNSPLHF

clone_size: NA
d_call: TRBD1
j_call: TRBJ1-4
v_call: TRBV30
cdr3_nt: TGTGCCTGGGTCCGGGACAGGGATGAAAAACTGTTTTTT
cdr3_aa: CAWVRDRDEKLFF

clone_size: NA
d_call: TRBD1
j_call: TRBJ1-2
v_call: TRBV6-1
cdr3_nt: TGTGCCAGCAGTAGGGCAGGACAGGTCACTTATGGCTACACCTTC
cdr3_aa: CASSRAGQVTYGYTF

clone_size: NA
d_call: TRBD1
j_call: TRBJ2-1
v_call: TRBV7-9
cdr3_nt: TGTGCCAGCAGCCCCGGGACAGGGGATTCCAATGAGCAGTTCTTC
cdr3_aa: CASSPGTGDSNEQFF